Listed below are T cell receptor beta chains from one sample, sequenced in a study of OX40 agonist ivuxolimab in advanced cancers. Using immunoSEQ multiplex PCR, the repertoire was profiled, and TCRdb retains in-frame clones only, with some absent. The sample carries approximately 100,000 clones, around 91% recorded once. Source: CD4+ or CD8+ T cells sorted from blood, taken in a trial of the OX40 agonist ivuxolimab. The source of these receptors is an adult with an advanced solid tumor such as melanoma, head and neck, liver or kidney cancer. Both conserved end residues are part of each CDR3. A D gene is named only where the DNA matches it firmly. Some rows mark clone size as missing; the rest say once, few, many or name a class of expanded clone.

size	J	D	V	CDR3	DNA
-	TRBJ2-3	TRBD1	TRBV5-4	CASSQVQGARVADTQYF	TGTGCCAGCAGCCAGGTACAGGGGGCTCGTGTAGCAGATACGCAGTATTTT
-	TRBJ2-1	TRBD2	TRBV4-1	CASSQVPLAGRWAGDNEQFF	TGCGCCAGCAGCCAAGTTCCACTAGCGGGAAGGTGGGCTGGGGACAATGAGCAGTTCTTC
-	TRBJ2-1	-	TRBV11-3	CASSSDAGWNEQFF	TGTGCCAGCAGCTCAGACGCGGGATGGAATGAGCAGTTCTTC
-	TRBJ2-7	-	TRBV5-1	CASSFGGANSYEQYF	TGCGCCAGCAGCTTCGGCGGGGCGAACTCCTACGAGCAGTACTTC
-	TRBJ2-7	TRBD1	TRBV6-6	CASSYSRGTGYEQYF	TGTGCCAGCAGTTACTCGAGAGGGACAGGATACGAGCAGTACTTC
-	TRBJ2-3	TRBD2	TRBV27	CASSPTTSGRASGTDTQYF	TGTGCCAGCAGTCCCACGACTAGCGGGAGGGCCTCGGGCACAGATACGCAGTATTTT
few	TRBJ1-5	-	TRBV5-5	CASSIDRSNQPQHF	TGTGCCAGCAGCATCGACAGGAGCAATCAGCCCCAGCATTTT
-	TRBJ1-3	TRBD1	TRBV9	CASSVRTGAGNTIYF	TGTGCCAGCAGCGTCCGGACAGGAGCTGGAAACACCATATATTTT
-	TRBJ2-7	-	TRBV11-3	CASSALGGAWRPLSYEQYF	TGTGCCAGCAGCGCCCTCGGAGGGGCTTGGCGCCCGCTATCTTACGAGCAGTACTTC
-	TRBJ1-2	TRBD1	TRBV30	CAWSFSGQGVSGYTF	TGTGCCTGGAGTTTTTCGGGACAGGGGGTTTCTGGCTACACCTTC
-	TRBJ2-4	-	TRBV5-4	CASSLDGRVAKNIQYF	TGTGCCAGCAGCTTGGATGGCAGGGTAGCCAAAAACATTCAGTACTTC
few	TRBJ2-5	-	TRBV5-5	CASSLRRTAQETQYF	TGTGCCAGCAGCTTGCGAAGGACAGCCCAAGAGACCCAGTACTTC
-	TRBJ2-7	TRBD2	TRBV30	CAWSGTSGSGSEQYF	TGTGCCTGGAGTGGGACTAGCGGGTCAGGCTCCGAGCAGTACTTC
once	TRBJ1-1	-	TRBV5-1	CASSLVGGRNTEAFF	TGCGCCAGCAGCTTGGTCGGGGGCAGGAACACTGAAGCTTTCTTT
-	TRBJ2-1	-	TRBV6-6	CASSYMVNEQFF	TGTGCCAGCAGTTATATGGTGAACGAGCAGTTCTTC
-	TRBJ2-3	-	TRBV7-2	CASSQRAGDTQYF	TGTGCCAGCAGCCAGCGGGCAGGGGATACGCAGTATTTT